Included here is one T cell receptor beta chain sequence, with context. The antigen is unknown. These data belong to a study of T cell responses to AZD1222 COVID-19 vaccine. Study in general: Second doses at about 4 or about 12 weeks were pooled. Study-wide results and limits: There were mostly white British donors and more females than males, and clonal diversity was possibly underestimated. With dominance at 160-218 and 743-854, vaccine-associated CD4 TCRs spanned spike. The number of AZD1222 recipients seropositive at baseline was only five to seven.

This CDR3 spans 14 amino acids. V was clipped by 6 bases and J by 5 bases; unmatched bases: 6. CDR1 is SNHLY, CDR2 FYNNEI, per germline. The repertoire was sequenced with immunoSEQ multiplex PCR; TCRdb's copy has only in-frame clones and lacks some. The repertoire consists of roughly 100,000 clones, with around 87% occurring once and the leading ten covering 2% to 3%. This specimen consisted of peripheral blood, obtained on day 0 of AZD1222 vaccination. The source of this sequence is an adult in good health. The rearrangement links TRBV2 to TRBJ2-7; 11 nucleotides line up with TRBD1. The CDR3 loop is CASRLDRGPDEQYF. In DNA, the CDR3 is TGTGCCAGCAGACTGGACAGGGGGCCAGACGAGCAGTACTTC.